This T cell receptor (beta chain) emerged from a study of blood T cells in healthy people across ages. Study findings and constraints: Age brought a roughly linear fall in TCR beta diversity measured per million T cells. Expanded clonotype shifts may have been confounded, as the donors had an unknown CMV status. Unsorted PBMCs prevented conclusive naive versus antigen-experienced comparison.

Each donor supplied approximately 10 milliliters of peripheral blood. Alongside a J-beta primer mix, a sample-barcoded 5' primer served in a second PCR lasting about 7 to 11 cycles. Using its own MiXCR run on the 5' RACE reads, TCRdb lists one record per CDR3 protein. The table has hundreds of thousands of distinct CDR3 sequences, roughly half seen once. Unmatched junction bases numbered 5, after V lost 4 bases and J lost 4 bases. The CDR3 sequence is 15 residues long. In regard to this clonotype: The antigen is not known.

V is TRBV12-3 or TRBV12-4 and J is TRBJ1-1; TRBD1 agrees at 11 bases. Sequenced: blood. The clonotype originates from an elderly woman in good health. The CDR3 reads CASSWWDRGTTEAFF. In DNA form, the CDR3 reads TGTGCCAGCAGTTGGTGGGACAGGGGGACCACTGAAGCTTTCTTT.